This record looks at one T cell receptor (beta chain) sequence and its context. What it binds is not known. The data originate from a study of spatial heterogeneity in lung cancer. Study as a whole: Among detected sequences, beta-chain ones consistently exceeded alpha-chain ones in number. Each distinct TCR and UMI combination averaged more than ten appearances in raw reads. Study findings and constraints: Relative to follow-up, resection was when ubiquitous expanded tumor TCRs appeared more in blood.

Trimming left V 0 bases short and J 1 base short, with 7 bases between. The CDR3 totals 15 residues. CDR1 and CDR2 (germline): SGDLS, YYNGEE. Documented time point: blood at routine non-recurrence follow-up after resection. The input material, whole RNA from tumor, nontumor lung or frozen PBMC, was sequenced unsorted. TCRdb re-called the 5' RACE reads through MiXCR, storing one row per CDR3 protein. The profile covers 60,000 to 85,000 distinct CDR3 sequences, with around 9.3% appearing a single time and around 1.9% taken by the ten largest. This clonotype was sampled from a female donor with early-stage non-small cell lung cancer. Sequenced material: PBMCs, taken at follow-up. This chain uses TRBV9 with TRBJ2-2; D remains ambiguous. CDR3 coding DNA: TGTGCCAGCAGCGTAGGCTACAGGAACACCGGGGAGCTGTTTTTT. It yields the protein CASSVGYRNTGELFF.